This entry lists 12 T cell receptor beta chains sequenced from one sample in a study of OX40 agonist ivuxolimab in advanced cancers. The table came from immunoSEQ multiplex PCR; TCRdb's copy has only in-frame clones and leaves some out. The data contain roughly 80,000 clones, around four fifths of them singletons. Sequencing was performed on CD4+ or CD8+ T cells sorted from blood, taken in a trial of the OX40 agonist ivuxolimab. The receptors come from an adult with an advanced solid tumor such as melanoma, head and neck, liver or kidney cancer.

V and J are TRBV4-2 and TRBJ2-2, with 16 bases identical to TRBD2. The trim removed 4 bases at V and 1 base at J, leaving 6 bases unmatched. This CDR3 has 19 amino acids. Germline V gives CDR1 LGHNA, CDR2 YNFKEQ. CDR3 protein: CASSPGLAGGAQNTGELFF. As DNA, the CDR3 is TGTGCCAGCAGCCCGGGACTAGCGGGGGGGGCCCAGAACACCGGGGAGCTGTTTTTT.

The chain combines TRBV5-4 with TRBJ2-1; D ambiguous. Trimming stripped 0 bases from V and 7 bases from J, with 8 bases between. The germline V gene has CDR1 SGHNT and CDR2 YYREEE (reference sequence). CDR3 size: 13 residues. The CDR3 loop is CASSLGQRNEQFF. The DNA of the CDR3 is TGTGCCAGCAGCTTGGGGCAGAGGAATGAGCAGTTCTTC.

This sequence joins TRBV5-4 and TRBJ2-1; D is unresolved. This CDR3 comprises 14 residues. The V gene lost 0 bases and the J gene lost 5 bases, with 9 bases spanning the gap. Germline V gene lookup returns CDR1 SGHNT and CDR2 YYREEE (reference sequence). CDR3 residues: CASSLDPGDNEQFF. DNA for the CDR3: TGTGCCAGCAGCTTGGACCCAGGAGACAATGAGCAGTTCTTC.

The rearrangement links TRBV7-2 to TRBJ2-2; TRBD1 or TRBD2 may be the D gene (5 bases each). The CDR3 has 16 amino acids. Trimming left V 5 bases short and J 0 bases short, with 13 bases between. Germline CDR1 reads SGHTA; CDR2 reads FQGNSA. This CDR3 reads CASSPRDGSNTGELFF. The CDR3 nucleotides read TGTGCCAGCAGCCCCCGGGACGGATCGAACACCGGGGAGCTGTTTTTT.

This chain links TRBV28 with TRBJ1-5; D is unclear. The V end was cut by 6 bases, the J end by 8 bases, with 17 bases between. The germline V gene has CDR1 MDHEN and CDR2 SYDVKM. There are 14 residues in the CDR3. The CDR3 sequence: CASSSGSRAEPQHF. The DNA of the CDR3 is TGTGCCAGCAGCTCCGGGTCTAGAGCCGAGCCCCAGCATTTT.

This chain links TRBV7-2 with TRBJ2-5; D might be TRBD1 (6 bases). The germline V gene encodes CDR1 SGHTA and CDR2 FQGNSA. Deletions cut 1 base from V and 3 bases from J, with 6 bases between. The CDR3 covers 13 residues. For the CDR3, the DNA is TGTGCCAGCAGCTTAGACAGGGAAGAGACCCAGTACTTC. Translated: CASSLDREETQYF.

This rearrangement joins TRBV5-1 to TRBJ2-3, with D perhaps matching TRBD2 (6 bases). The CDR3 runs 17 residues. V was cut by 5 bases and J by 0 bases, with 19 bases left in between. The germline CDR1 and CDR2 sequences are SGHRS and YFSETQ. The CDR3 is CASSPPLSGPSTDTQYF. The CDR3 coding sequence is TGCGCCAGCAGTCCCCCCCTCAGCGGGCCTAGCACAGATACGCAGTATTTT. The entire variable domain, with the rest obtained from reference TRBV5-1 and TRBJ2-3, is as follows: KAGVTQTPRYLIKTRGQQVTLSCSPISGHRSVSWYQQTPGQGLQFLFEYFSETQRNKGNFPGRFSGRQFSNSRSEMNVSTLELGDSALYLCASSPPLSGPSTDTQYFGPGTRLTVL.

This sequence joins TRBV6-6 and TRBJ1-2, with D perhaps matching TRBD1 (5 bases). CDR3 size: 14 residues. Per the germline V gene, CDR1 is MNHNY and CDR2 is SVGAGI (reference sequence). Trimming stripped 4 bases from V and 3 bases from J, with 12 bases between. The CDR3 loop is CASSSPPGDYGYTF. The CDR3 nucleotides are TGTGCCAGCAGTTCCCCTCCGGGGGACTATGGCTACACCTTC.

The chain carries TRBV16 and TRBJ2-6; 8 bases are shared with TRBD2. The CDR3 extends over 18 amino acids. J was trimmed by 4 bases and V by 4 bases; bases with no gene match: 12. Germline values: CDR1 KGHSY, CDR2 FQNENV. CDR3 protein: CASSRPGGEHAGANVLTF. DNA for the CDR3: TGTGCCAGCAGCCGACCCGGGGGGGAACATGCCGGGGCCAACGTCCTGACTTTC.

The CDR3 DNA reads TGTGCCTGGAGGGCCGGGACAGCGAATGAAAAACTGTTTTTT. Its translation is CAWRAGTANEKLFF. This rearrangement joins TRBV30 to TRBJ1-4; 7 nucleotides agree with TRBD1. The V gene's germline CDR1 is GTSNPN and CDR2 SVGIG (reference sequence). V shed 3 bases, J shed 5 bases, and the junction held 6 bases outside the gene matches. The CDR3 covers 14 residues.

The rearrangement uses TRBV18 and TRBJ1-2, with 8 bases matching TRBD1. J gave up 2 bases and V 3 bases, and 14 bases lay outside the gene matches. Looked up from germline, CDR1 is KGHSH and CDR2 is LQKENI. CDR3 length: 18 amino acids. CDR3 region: CASSPYDLGQGSNYGYTF. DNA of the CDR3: TGTGCCAGCTCACCCTATGACTTAGGACAGGGAAGCAACTATGGCTACACCTTC.

The CDR3 DNA follows: TGTGCCACAGGCGGGTCCGTCTATAATTCACCCCTCCACTTT. This sequence encodes CATGGSVYNSPLHF. The rearrangement uses TRBV19 and TRBJ1-6, with D uncertain. Germline V gene lookup returns CDR1 LNHDA and CDR2 SQIVND (reference sequence). The V and J ends lost 10 bases and 3 bases respectively, with 13 bases between them. The CDR3 length is 14 residues.